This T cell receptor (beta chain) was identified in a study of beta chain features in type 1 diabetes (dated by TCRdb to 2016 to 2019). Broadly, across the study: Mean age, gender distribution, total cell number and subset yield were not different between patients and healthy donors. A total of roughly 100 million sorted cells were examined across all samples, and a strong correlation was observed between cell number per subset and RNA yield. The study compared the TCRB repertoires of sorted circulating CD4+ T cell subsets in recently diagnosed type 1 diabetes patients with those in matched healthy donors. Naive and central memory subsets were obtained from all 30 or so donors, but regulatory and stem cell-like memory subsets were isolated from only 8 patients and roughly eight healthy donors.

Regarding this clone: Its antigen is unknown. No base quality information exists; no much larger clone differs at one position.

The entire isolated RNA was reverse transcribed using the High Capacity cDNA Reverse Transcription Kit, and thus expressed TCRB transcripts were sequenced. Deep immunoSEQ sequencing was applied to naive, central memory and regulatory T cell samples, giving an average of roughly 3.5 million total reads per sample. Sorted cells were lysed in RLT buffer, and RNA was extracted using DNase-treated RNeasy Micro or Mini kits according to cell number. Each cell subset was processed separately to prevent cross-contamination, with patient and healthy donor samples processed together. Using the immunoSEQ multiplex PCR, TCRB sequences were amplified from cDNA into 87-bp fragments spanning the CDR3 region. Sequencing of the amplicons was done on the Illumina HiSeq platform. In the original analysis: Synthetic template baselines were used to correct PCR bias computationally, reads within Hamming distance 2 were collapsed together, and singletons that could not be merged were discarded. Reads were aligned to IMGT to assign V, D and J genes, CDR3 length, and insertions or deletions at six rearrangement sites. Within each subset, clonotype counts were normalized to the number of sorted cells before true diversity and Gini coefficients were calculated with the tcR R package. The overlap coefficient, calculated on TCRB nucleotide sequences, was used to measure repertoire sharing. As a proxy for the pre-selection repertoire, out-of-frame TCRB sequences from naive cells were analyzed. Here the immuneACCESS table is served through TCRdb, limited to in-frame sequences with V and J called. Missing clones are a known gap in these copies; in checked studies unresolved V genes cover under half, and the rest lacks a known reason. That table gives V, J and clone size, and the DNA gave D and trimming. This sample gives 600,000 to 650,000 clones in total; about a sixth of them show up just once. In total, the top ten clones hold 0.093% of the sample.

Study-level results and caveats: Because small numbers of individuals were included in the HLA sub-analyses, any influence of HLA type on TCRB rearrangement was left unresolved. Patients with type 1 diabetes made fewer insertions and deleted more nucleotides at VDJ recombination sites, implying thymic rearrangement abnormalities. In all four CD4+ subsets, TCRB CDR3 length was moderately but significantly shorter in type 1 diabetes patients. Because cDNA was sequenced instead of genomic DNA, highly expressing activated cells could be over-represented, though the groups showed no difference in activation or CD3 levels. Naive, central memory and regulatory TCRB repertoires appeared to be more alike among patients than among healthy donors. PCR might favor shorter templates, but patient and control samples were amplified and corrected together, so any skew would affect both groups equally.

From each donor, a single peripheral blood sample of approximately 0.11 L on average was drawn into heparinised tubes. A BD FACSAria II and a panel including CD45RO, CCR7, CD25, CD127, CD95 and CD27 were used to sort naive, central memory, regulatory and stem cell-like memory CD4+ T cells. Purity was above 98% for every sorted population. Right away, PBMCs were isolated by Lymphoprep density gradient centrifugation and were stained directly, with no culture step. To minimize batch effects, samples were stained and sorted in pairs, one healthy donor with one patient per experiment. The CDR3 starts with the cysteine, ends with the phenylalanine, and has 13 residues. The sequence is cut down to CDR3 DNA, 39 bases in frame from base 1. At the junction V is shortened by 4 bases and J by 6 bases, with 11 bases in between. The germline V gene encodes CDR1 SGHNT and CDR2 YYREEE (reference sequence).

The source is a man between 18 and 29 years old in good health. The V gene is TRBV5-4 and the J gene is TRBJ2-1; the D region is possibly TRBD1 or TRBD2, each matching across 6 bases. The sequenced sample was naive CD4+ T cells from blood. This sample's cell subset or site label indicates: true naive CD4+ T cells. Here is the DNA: TGTGCCAGCAGCGGGGGGCCGGGCAATGAGCAGTTCTTC. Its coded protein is CASSGGPGNEQFF.